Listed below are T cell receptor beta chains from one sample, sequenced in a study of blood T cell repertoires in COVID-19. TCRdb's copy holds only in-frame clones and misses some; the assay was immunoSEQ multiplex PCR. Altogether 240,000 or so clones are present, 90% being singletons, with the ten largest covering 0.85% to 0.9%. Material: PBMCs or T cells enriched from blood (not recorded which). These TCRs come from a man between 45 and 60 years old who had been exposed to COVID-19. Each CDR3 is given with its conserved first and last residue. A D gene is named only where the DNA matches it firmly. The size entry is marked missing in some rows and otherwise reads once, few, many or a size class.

CDR3 DNA: TGTGCCAGCAGCCCCGGGGGGCCCTCGAACACCGGGGAGCTGTTTTTT
CDR3 protein: CASSPGGPSNTGELFF
clone size: NA
J gene: TRBJ2-2
V gene: TRBV7-3
D gene: NA

CDR3 DNA: TGCGCCAGCAGCTTGATGCTAGCCCAAGAGACCCAGTACTTC
CDR3 protein: CASSLMLAQETQYF
clone size: NA
J gene: TRBJ2-5
V gene: TRBV5-1
D gene: NA

CDR3 DNA: TGCGCCAGCAGCTCCACCTTAGGGGGCACTGAAGCTTTCTTT
CDR3 protein: CASSSTLGGTEAFF
clone size: NA
J gene: TRBJ1-1
V gene: TRBV5-1
D gene: NA

CDR3 DNA: TGCGCCAGCAGCTTGAGGCTAGCGGATGGGGAGCAGTTCTTC
CDR3 protein: CASSLRLADGEQFF
clone size: NA
J gene: TRBJ2-1
V gene: TRBV5-1
D gene: TRBD2

CDR3 DNA: TGTGCCAGCAGCTTGGGACAATACACCGGGGAGCTGTTTTTT
CDR3 protein: CASSLGQYTGELFF
clone size: NA
J gene: TRBJ2-2
V gene: TRBV5-5
D gene: NA

CDR3 DNA: TGTGCCTGGAGTCGGGACAGAGACAATCAGCCCCAGCATTTT
CDR3 protein: CAWSRDRDNQPQHF
clone size: NA
J gene: TRBJ1-5
V gene: TRBV30
D gene: TRBD1

CDR3 DNA: TGTGCCAGCAGCGTAGGGCTCCTAGCGGGGGCATGGGTGCAGTTCTTC
CDR3 protein: CASSVGLLAGAWVQFF
clone size: NA
J gene: TRBJ2-1
V gene: TRBV9
D gene: TRBD2

CDR3 DNA: TGTGCCAGCAGTTCCTCGTCGAGCAGGGGTTTTGGGAGTCAGCCCCAGCATTTT
CDR3 protein: CASSSSSSRGFGSQPQHF
clone size: once
J gene: TRBJ1-5
V gene: TRBV28
D gene: NA

CDR3 DNA: TGTGCCAGCAGCCCAGAGGCGGGACTAGCGGGGGGAACCTACAATGAGCAGTTCTTC
CDR3 protein: CASSPEAGLAGGTYNEQFF
clone size: NA
J gene: TRBJ2-1
V gene: TRBV7-9
D gene: TRBD2

CDR3 DNA: TGTGCCTGGGGCAGGGTGGGCAGCGGCTACACCTTC
CDR3 protein: CAWGRVGSGYTF
clone size: NA
J gene: TRBJ1-2
V gene: TRBV30
D gene: NA

CDR3 DNA: TGTGCCAGTAGTCCCGTGGAGGGGGGGCTAGAGACCCAGTACTTC
CDR3 protein: CASSPVEGGLETQYF
clone size: few
J gene: TRBJ2-5
V gene: TRBV19
D gene: NA

CDR3 DNA: TGTGCCAGCAGCCTCCGACTAGACTCCAACGAGCAGTACTTC
CDR3 protein: CASSLRLDSNEQYF
clone size: NA
J gene: TRBJ2-7
V gene: TRBV9
D gene: NA

CDR3 DNA: TGTGCCAGCAGTTTGACAGATCTTAGCAATCAGCCCCAGCATTTT
CDR3 protein: CASSLTDLSNQPQHF
clone size: NA
J gene: TRBJ1-5
V gene: TRBV2
D gene: NA

CDR3 DNA: TGTGCCAGCAGTGACGGAAAGGCGGGAGGGCCCGGCGGGGAGCTGTTTTTT
CDR3 protein: CASSDGKAGGPGGELFF
clone size: NA
J gene: TRBJ2-2
V gene: TRBV2
D gene: TRBD2

CDR3 DNA: TGTGCCAGCAGCCAAGGATGGGCGGAGGGTGAGCAGTACTTC
CDR3 protein: CASSQGWAEGEQYF
clone size: once
J gene: TRBJ2-7
V gene: TRBV3-1/TRBV3-2
D gene: NA

CDR3 DNA: TGTGCCAGCAGTCGTCGGGACAGGGGAAACGAAAAACTGTTTTTT
CDR3 protein: CASSRRDRGNEKLFF
clone size: NA
J gene: TRBJ1-4
V gene: TRBV6-6
D gene: TRBD1

CDR3 DNA: TGTGCCAGCAGTGAAGGGGTAGCCTCTGGAAACACCATATATTTT
CDR3 protein: CASSEGVASGNTIYF
clone size: once
J gene: TRBJ1-3
V gene: TRBV2
D gene: NA

CDR3 DNA: TGTGCCAGCTCACCAGGTTTCGGGGCTGGAAACACCATATATTTT
CDR3 protein: CASSPGFGAGNTIYF
clone size: NA
J gene: TRBJ1-3
V gene: TRBV18
D gene: NA

CDR3 DNA: TGTGCCTGGAGGACAGGGGGTGGCAATCAGCCCCAGCATTTT
CDR3 protein: CAWRTGGGNQPQHF
clone size: NA
J gene: TRBJ1-5
V gene: TRBV30
D gene: TRBD1

CDR3 DNA: TGCAGTGCCCTGTCGGCAGATACGCAGTATTTT
CDR3 protein: CSALSADTQYF
clone size: NA
J gene: TRBJ2-3
V gene: TRBV20-1
D gene: NA

CDR3 DNA: TGTGCCAGCAGTTTCAGGGGCGTTAATTCACCCCTCCACTTT
CDR3 protein: CASSFRGVNSPLHF
clone size: NA
J gene: TRBJ1-6
V gene: TRBV28
D gene: NA

CDR3 DNA: TGTGCCAGCAGCTTAGGGCAGGTTTATTCTCAAGAGACCCAGTACTTC
CDR3 protein: CASSLGQVYSQETQYF
clone size: NA
J gene: TRBJ2-5
V gene: TRBV7-9
D gene: NA

CDR3 DNA: TGTGCCAGCAGCGTAGGAAGGGGACTCTCTGGGGCCAACGTCCTGACTTTC
CDR3 protein: CASSVGRGLSGANVLTF
clone size: NA
J gene: TRBJ2-6
V gene: TRBV9
D gene: NA

CDR3 DNA: TGCGCCAGCGAACCTCTAGCGTCCACAACGAACACCGGGGAGCTGTTTTTT
CDR3 protein: CASEPLASTTNTGELFF
clone size: NA
J gene: TRBJ2-2
V gene: TRBV5-1
D gene: NA

CDR3 DNA: TGTGCCAGACAGGGGGGGAATGAAAAACTGTTTTTT
CDR3 protein: CARQGGNEKLFF
clone size: NA
J gene: TRBJ1-4
V gene: TRBV6-4
D gene: TRBD1

CDR3 DNA: TGCGCCAGCAGCTGGGACAGGGGCGACTATGGCTACACCTTC
CDR3 protein: CASSWDRGDYGYTF
clone size: few
J gene: TRBJ1-2
V gene: TRBV5-1
D gene: TRBD1

CDR3 DNA: TGTGCCAGCAGCCACGACAGGGGCTCCTATAATTCACCCCTCCACTTT
CDR3 protein: CASSHDRGSYNSPLHF
clone size: NA
J gene: TRBJ1-6
V gene: TRBV4-2
D gene: TRBD1

CDR3 DNA: TGTGCCAGCAGTTCCTTCGAAGCGGGAGTAGATACGCAGTATTTT
CDR3 protein: CASSSFEAGVDTQYF
clone size: NA
J gene: TRBJ2-3
V gene: TRBV28
D gene: TRBD2

CDR3 DNA: TGTGCCAGCAGTTTACTAGCGGTGGCGTACCAAGAGACCCAGTACTTC
CDR3 protein: CASSLLAVAYQETQYF
clone size: NA
J gene: TRBJ2-5
V gene: TRBV6-5
D gene: TRBD2